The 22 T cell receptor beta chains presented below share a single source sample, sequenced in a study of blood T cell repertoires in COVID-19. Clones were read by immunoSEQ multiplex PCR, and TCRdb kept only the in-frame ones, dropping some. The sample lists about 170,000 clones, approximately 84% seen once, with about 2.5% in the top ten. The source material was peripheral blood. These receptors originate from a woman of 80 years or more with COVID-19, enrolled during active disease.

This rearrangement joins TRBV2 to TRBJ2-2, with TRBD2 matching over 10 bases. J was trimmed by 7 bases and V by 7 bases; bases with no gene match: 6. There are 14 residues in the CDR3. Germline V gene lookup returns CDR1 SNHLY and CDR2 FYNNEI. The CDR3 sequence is CASTGVAGGGELFF. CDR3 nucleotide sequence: TGTGCCAGCACGGGCGTAGCGGGGGGCGGGGAGCTGTTTTTT.

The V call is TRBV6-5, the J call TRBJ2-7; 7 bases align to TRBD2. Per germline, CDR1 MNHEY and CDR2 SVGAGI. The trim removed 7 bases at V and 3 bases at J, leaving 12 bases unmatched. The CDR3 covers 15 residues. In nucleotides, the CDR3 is TGTGCCAGCACTCCCTGGGGAGGGGACCTCTACGAGCAGTACTTC. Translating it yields CASTPWGGDLYEQYF.

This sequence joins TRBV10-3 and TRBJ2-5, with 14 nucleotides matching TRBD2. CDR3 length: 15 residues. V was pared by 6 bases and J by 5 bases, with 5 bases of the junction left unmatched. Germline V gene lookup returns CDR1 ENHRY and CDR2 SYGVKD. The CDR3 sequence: CAIRTSGGDRETQYF. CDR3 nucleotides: TGTGCCATCAGGACTAGCGGGGGGGACAGGGAGACCCAGTACTTC.

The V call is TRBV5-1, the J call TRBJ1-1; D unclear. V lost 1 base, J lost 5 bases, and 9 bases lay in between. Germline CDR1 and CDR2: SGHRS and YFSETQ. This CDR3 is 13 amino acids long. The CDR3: CASSLSEVTEAFF. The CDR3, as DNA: TGCGCCAGCAGCTTGTCAGAGGTAACTGAAGCTTTCTTT.

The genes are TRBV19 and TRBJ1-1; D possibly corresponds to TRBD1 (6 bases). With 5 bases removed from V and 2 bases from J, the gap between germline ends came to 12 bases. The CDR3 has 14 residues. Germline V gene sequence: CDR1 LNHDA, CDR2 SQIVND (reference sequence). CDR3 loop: CASSRRGGNTEAFF. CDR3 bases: TGTGCCAGTAGTCGTAGGGGGGGCAACACTGAAGCTTTCTTT.

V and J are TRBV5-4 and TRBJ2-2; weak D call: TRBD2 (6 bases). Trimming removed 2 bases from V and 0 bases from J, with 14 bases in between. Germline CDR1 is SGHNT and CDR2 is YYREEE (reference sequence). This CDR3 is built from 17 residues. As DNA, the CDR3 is TGTGCCAGCAGCTTAAGGGGAGGACTCTCGAACACCGGGGAGCTGTTTTTT. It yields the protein CASSLRGGLSNTGELFF.

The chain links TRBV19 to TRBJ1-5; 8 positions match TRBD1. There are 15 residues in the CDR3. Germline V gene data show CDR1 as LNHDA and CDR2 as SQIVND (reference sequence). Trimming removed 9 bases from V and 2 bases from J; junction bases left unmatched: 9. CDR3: CASGDRGGGNQPQHF. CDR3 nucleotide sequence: TGTGCCAGCGGAGACAGGGGAGGTGGCAATCAGCCCCAGCATTTT. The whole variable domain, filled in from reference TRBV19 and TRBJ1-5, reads DGGITQSPKYLFRKEGQNVTLSCEQNLNHDAMYWYRQDPGQGLRLIYYSQIVNDFQKGDIAEGYSVSREKKESFPLTVTSAQKNPTAFYLCASGDRGGGNQPQHFGDGTRLSIL.

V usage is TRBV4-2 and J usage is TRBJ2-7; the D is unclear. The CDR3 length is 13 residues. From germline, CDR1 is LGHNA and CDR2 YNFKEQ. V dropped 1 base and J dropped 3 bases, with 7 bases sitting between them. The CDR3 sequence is CASSQARGYEQYF. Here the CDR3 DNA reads TGTGCCAGCAGCCAAGCTCGAGGCTACGAGCAGTACTTC.

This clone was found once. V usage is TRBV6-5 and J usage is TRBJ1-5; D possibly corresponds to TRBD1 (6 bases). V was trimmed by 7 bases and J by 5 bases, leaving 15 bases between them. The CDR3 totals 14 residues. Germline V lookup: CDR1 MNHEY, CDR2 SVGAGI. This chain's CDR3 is CASTRWQGHQPQHF. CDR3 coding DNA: TGTGCCAGCACCAGGTGGCAGGGGCATCAGCCCCAGCATTTT.

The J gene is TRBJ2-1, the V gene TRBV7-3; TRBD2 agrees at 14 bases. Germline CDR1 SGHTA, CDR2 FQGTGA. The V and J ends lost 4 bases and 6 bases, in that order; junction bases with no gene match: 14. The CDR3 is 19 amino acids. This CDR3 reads CASSSPGLAGAGTGNEQFF. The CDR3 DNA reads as TGTGCCAGCAGCTCTCCGGGACTAGCGGGGGCCGGCACGGGCAATGAGCAGTTCTTC.

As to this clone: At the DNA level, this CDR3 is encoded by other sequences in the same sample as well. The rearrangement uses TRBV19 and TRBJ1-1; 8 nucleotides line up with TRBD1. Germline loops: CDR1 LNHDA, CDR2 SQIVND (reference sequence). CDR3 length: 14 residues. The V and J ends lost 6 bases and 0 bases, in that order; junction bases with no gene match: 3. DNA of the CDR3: TGTGCCAGTAGAAGACAGGGGATGAACACTGAAGCTTTCTTT. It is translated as CASRRQGMNTEAFF.

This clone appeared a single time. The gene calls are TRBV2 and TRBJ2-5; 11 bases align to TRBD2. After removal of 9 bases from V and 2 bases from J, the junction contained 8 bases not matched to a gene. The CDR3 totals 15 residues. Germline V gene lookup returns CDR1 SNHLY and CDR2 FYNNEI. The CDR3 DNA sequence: TGTGCCAGAAGATATAGCGGGAGGGCACAAGAGACCCAGTACTTC. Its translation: CARRYSGRAQETQYF.

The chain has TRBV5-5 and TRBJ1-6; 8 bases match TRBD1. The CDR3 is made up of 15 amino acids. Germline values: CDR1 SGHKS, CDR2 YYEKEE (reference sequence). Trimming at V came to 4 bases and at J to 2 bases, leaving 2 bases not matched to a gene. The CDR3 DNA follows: TGTGCCAGCAGCGTGGACAGGGCCTATAATTCACCCCTCCACTTT. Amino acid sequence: CASSVDRAYNSPLHF.

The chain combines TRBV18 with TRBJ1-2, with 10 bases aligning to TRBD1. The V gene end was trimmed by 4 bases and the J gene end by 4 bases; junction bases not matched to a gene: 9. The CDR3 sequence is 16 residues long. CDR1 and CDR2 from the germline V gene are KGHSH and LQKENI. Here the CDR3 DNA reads TGTGCCAGCTCACGTACTTCGGACAGGGGGGTCTATGGCTACACCTTC. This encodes CASSRTSDRGVYGYTF.

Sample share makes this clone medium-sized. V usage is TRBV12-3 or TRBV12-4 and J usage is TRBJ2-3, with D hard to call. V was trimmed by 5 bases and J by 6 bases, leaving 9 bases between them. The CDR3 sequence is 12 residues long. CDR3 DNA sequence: TGTGCCAGCAGTACCACCCGGGATACGCAGTATTTT. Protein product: CASSTTRDTQYF.

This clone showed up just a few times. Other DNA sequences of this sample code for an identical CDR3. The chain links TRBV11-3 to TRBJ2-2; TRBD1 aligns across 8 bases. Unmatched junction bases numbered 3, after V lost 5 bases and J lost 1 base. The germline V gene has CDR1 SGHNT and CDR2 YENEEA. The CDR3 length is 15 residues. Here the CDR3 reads CASSPGQGNTGELFF. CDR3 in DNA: TGTGCCAGCAGCCCTGGACAGGGGAACACCGGGGAGCTGTTTTTT.

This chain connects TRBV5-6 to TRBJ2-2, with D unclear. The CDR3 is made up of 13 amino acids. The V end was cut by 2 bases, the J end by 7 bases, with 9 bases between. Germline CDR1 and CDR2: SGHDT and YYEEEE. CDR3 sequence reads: CASSFTDIGELFF. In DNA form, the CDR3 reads TGTGCCAGCAGCTTCACAGACATCGGGGAGCTGTTTTTT.

The CDR3 bases are TGCAGCGGCGGGACAGGGGGCGATCCTTCTGAAAAACTGTTTTTT. It translates to CSGGTGGDPSEKLFF. The J gene is TRBJ1-4, the V gene TRBV29-1; 12 positions match TRBD1. Germline V gives CDR1 SQVTM, CDR2 ANQGSEA. The CDR3 is 15 amino acids. J was trimmed by 7 bases and V by 7 bases; bases with no gene match: 10.

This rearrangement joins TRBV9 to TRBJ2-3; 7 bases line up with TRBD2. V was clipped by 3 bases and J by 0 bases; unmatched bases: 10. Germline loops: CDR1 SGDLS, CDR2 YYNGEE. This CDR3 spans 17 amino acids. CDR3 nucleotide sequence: TGTGCCAGCAGCGGGCAAATGGGAGGGATTAGCACAGATACGCAGTATTTT. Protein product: CASSGQMGGISTDTQYF. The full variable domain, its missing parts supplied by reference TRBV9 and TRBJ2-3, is DSGVTQTPKHLITATGQRVTLRCSPRSGDLSVYWYQQSLDQGLQFLIQYYNGEERAKGNILERFSAQQFPDLHSELNLSSLELGDSALYFCASSGQMGGISTDTQYFGPGTRLTVL.

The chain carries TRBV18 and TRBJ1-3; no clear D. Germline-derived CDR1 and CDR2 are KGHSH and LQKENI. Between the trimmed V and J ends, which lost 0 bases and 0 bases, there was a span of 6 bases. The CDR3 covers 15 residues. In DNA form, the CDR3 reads TGTGCCAGCTCACCACCCTCTCTCTCTGGAAACACCATATATTTT. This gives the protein CASSPPSLSGNTIYF.

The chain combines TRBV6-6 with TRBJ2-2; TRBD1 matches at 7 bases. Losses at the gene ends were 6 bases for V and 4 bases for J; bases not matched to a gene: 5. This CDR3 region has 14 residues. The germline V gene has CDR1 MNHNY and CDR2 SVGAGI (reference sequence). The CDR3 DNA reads TGTGCCAGCAGGCGACAGGGCAGCACCGGGGAGCTGTTTTTT. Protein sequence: CASRRQGSTGELFF.

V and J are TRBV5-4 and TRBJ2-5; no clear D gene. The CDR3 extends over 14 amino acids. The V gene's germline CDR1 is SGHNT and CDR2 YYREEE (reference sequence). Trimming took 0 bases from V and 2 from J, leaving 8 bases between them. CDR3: CASSLESVQETQYF. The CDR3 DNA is TGTGCCAGCAGCTTGGAGTCGGTTCAAGAGACCCAGTACTTC. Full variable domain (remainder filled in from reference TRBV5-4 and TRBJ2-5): ETGVTQSPTHLIKTRGQQVTLRCSSQSGHNTVSWYQQALGQGPQFIFQYYREEENGRGNFPPRFSGLQFPNYSSELNVNALELDDSALYLCASSLESVQETQYFGPGTRLLVL.